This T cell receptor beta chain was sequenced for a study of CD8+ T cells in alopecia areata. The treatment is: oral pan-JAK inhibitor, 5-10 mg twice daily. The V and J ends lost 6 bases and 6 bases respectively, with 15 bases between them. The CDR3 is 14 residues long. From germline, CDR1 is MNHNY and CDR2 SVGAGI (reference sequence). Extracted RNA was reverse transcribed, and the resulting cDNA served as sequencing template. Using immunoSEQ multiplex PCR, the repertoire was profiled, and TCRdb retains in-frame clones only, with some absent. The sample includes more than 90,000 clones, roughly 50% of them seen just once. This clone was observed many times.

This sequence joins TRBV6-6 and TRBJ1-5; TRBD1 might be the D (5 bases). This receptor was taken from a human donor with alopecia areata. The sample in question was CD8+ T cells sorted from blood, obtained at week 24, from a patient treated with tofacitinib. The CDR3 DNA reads TGTGCCAGCAGCTACGAGACAGTTGGTCAGCCCCAGCATTTT. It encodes CASSYETVGQPQHF.